The following is a TCR beta chain sequence with its context. TCRdb keeps only in-frame clones here, not all; method: immunoSEQ multiplex PCR. Of a few hundred thousand clones in the sample, over 80% were seen once. Treatment denoted: approximately 18 received Ad26.COV2.S at low or high dose, single or two shots; 5 received placebo; per-sample allocation not given. Vaccine and placebo recipients were sampled on day 63 after the first injection. The CDR3 loop spans 18 amino acids. V shed 4 bases, J shed 2 bases, and the junction held 10 bases outside the gene matches. CDR1 is LGHDT and CDR2 is YNNKEL in the germline V gene (reference sequence). The data derive from a study of Ad26.COV2.S vaccination and SARS-CoV-2 variants.

This chain joins TRBV3-1 (or the pseudogene TRBV3-2) and TRBJ2-7, with TRBD2 matching 14 bases. The source of this sequence is a person aged 18-65 years who received the Ad26.COV2.S COVID-19 vaccine or a placebo. This specimen consisted of peripheral blood, obtained in a trial of Ad26.COV2.S vaccine versus placebo. As DNA, the CDR3 is TGTGCCAGCAGCCGTTCCGGGACTAGCGGGGGTATTACCTACGAGCAGTACTTC. Protein product: CASSRSGTSGGITYEQYF.